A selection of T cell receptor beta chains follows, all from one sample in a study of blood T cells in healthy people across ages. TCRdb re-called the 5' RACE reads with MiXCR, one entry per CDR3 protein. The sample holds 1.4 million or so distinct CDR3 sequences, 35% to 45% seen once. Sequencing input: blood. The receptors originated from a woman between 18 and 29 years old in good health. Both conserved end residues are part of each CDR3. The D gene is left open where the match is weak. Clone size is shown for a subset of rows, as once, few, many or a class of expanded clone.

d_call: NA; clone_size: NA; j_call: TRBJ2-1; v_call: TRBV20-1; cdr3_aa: CSGPRRGYFSYNEQFF; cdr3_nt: TGCAGTGGACCGCGTAGGGGGTACTTTTCCTACAATGAGCAGTTCTTC
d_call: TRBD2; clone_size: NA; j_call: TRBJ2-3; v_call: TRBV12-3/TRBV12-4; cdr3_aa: CASQLAGVNTQYF; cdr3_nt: TGTGCCAGCCAACTAGCGGGGGTGAATACGCAGTATTTT
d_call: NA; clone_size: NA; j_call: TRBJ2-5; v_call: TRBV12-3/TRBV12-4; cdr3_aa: CASSFRSSGDQETQYF; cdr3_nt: TGTGCCAGCAGTTTTCGTTCCTCCGGAGACCAAGAGACCCAGTACTTC
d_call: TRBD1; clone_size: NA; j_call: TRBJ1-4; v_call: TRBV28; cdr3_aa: CASSSTSGTGREKLFF; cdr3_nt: TGTGCCAGCAGCTCCACCAGTGGGACAGGACGTGAAAAACTGTTTTTT
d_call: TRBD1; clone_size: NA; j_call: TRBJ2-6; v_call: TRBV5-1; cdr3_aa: CASSFRTGDISGANVLTF; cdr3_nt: TGCGCCAGCAGCTTCCGGACAGGCGATATCTCTGGGGCCAACGTCCTGACTTTC
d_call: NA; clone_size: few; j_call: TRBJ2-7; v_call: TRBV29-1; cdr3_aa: CSVAPGSPYEQYF; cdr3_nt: TGCAGCGTTGCCCCGGGGTCCCCCTACGAGCAGTACTTC
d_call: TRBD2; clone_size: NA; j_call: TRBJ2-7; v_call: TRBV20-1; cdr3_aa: CSARKLAGGLYEQYF; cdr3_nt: TGCAGTGCTAGAAAGCTAGCGGGAGGCCTCTACGAGCAGTACTTC
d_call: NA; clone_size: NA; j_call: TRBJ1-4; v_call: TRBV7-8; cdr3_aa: CTSSLDGAALATNEKLFF; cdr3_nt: TGTACCAGCAGCTTAGATGGGGCAGCACTCGCAACTAATGAAAAACTGTTTTTT
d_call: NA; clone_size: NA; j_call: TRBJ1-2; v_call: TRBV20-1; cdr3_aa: CSAVGQKNPYGYTF; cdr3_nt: TGCAGTGCTGTGGGCCAAAAAAACCCCTATGGCTACACCTTC
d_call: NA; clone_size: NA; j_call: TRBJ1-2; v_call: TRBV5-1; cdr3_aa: CASSFLPGRVDYGYTF; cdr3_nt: TGCGCCAGCAGCTTCCTCCCGGGCAGAGTGGACTATGGCTACACCTTC
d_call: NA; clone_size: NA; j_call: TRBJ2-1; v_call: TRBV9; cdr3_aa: CASSVVPGTSSYNEQFF; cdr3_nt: TGTGCCAGCAGCGTAGTACCAGGGACCAGCTCCTACAATGAGCAGTTCTTC
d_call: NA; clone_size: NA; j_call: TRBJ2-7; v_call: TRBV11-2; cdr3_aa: CASSRDPAYEQYF; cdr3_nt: TGTGCCAGCAGCCGGGACCCTGCCTACGAGCAGTACTTC
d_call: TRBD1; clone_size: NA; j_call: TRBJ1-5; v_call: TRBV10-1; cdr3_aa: CASSESKGAGGQPQHF; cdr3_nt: TGCGCCAGCAGTGAGTCGAAGGGGGCGGGGGGTCAGCCCCAGCATTTT